These T cell receptor beta chains were read from a single sample in a study of shared clonotypes between healthy human individuals. Generated by immunoSEQ multiplex PCR, the TCRdb table keeps only in-frame clones and is missing some. The sample carries about 380,000 clones, 96% recorded once. Input material: memory CD8+ T cells sorted from blood. These receptors originate from a man aged 30 to 39 in good health. CDR3s leave out the opening cysteine and the closing phenylalanine or tryptophan. A D gene is named only where the DNA matches it firmly.

d_gene | v_gene | CDR3aa
- | TRBV7-7 | ASSLVWAASEQY
- | TRBV29-1 | SAVSLVTNTEAF
TRBD1 | TRBV5-1 | ASSPTRTGGTEAF
- | TRBV9 | ASSVRGGYEQY
- | TRBV28 | ASSPDRTSYEQY
- | TRBV9 | ASSAGTVVGDTQY
- | TRBV7-2 | ASSSTATGNTEAF
- | TRBV2 | ASKWETNFSTNEKLF
- | TRBV7-2 | ASSLPLGRADTQY
- | TRBV30 | AWSLSYEQY
TRBD1 | TRBV4-1 | ASSKRRDRANTEAF
- | TRBV7-8 | ASSPRGSSYNEQF
TRBD2 | TRBV5-6 | ASSLGGLGVNEQF
TRBD2 | TRBV4-1 | ASSQDGLAQSYNEQF
TRBD1 | TRBV2 | ASSAPAGTGYTEAF
TRBD2 | TRBV11-3 | ASSRSGSLNEQF
TRBD2 | TRBV4-2 | ASSQDWTSVHNEQF
- | TRBV10-3 | AISESRGHSYEQY
- | TRBV6-1 | ASSAGGFWETQY
- | TRBV27 | ASSKTPRTEQY